A single sample gave rise to the 4 T cell receptor beta chains below, sequenced in a study of blood T cell repertoires in COVID-19. The data were produced by immunoSEQ multiplex PCR, yet TCRdb's version contains in-frame clones alone and is incomplete. Here the sample spans hundreds of thousands of clones, roughly 86% being singletons. Sequenced input: PBMCs or T cells enriched from blood (not recorded which). The receptors were gathered from a woman in her forties with acute COVID-19.

This clone was picked up one time. The V call is TRBV11-3, the J call TRBJ1-5; D unclear. The V gene lost 5 bases and the J gene lost 4 bases, with 9 bases spanning the gap. The V gene's germline CDR1 is SGHNT and CDR2 YENEEA. The length of the CDR3 is 13 residues. The CDR3 DNA reads TGTGCCAGCAGCCCCGACGGGAATCAGCCCCAGCATTTT. Its protein product is CASSPDGNQPQHF.

This clone turned up a few times. J is TRBJ2-1 and V is TRBV10-2; TRBD1 matches 7 bases. Unmatched junction bases numbered 5, after V lost 6 bases and J lost 0 bases. Germline V gives CDR1 WSHSY, CDR2 SAAADI. The CDR3 is 15 residues long. The CDR3 loop reads CASSDRAPSYNEQFF. The CDR3, as DNA: TGCGCCAGCAGCGACAGGGCGCCCTCCTACAATGAGCAGTTCTTC.

This chain connects TRBV15 to TRBJ2-5, with 10 bases lining up with TRBD1. Germline CDR1 LNHNV, CDR2 YYDKDF (reference sequence). V lost 5 bases to trimming and J lost 4 bases; unmatched junction nucleotides: 4. The CDR3 totals 14 residues. The CDR3 reads CATSPRTGGETQYF. DNA for the CDR3: TGTGCCACCAGCCCCCGGACAGGGGGAGAGACCCAGTACTTC.

V and J are TRBV10-2 and TRBJ2-3, with D perhaps matching TRBD2 (5 bases). The germline V gene has CDR1 WSHSY and CDR2 SAAADI. V gave up 4 bases and J gave up 2 bases, with 10 bases separating them. This CDR3 comprises 14 residues. This CDR3 is CASSGSGYTDTQYF. CDR3 in DNA: TGCGCCAGCAGTGGATCGGGGTACACAGATACGCAGTATTTT.